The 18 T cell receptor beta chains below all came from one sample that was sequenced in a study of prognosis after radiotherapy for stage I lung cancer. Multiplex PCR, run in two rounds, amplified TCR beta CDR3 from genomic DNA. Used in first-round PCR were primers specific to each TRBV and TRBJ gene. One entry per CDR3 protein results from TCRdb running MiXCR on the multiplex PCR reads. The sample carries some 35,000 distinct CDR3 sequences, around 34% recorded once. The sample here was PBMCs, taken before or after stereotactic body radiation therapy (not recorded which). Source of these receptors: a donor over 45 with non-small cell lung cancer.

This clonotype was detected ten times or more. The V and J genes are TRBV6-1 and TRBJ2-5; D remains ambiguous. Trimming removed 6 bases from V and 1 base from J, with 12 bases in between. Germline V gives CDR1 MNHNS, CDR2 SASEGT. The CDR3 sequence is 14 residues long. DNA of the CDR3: TGTGCCAGCAGATCTTTGGCAACCCAAGAGACCCAGTACTTC. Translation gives CASRSLATQETQYF.

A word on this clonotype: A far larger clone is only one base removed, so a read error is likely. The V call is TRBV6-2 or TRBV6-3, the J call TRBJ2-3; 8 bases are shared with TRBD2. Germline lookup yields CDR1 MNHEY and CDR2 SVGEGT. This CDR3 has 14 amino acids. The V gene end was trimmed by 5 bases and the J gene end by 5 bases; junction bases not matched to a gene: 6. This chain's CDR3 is CASSARGGKDTQYF. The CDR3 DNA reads TGTGCCAGCAGTGCTCGGGGGGGCAAAGATACGCAGTATTTT.

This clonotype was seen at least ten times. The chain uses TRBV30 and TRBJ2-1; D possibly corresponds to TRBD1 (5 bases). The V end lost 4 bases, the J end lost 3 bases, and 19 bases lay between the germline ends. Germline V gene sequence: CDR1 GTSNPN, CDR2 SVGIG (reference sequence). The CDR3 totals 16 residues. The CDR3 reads CAWNKDRGFGYNEQFF. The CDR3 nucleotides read TGTGCCTGGAACAAAGATAGGGGTTTCGGCTACAATGAGCAGTTCTTC. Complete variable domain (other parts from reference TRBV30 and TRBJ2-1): SQTIHQWPATLVQPVGSPLSLECTVEGTSNPNLYWYRQAAGRGLQLLFYSVGIGQISSEVPQNLSASRPQDRQFILSSKKLLLSDSGFYLCAWNKDRGFGYNEQFFGPGTRLTVL.

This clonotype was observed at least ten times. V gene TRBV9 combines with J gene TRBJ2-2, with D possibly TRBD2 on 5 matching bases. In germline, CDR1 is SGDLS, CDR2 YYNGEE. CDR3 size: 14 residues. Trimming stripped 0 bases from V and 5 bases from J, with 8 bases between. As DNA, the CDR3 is TGTGCCAGCAGCGTAGCTAGCAGGACCGGGGAGCTGTTTTTT. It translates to CASSVASRTGELFF.

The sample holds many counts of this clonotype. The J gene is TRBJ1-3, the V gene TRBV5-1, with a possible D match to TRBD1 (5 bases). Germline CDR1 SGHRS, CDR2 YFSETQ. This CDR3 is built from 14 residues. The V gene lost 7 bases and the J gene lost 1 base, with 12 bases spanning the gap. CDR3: CASRQQPSGNTIYF. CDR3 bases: TGCGCCAGCCGACAGCAACCGTCTGGAAACACCATATATTTT.

The CDR3 region is CASSSTLTGPYSSGANVLTF. For the CDR3, the DNA is TGTGCCAGCAGCTCGACCCTAACAGGGCCTTATTCTAGTGGGGCCAACGTCCTGACTTTC. The V and J genes are TRBV5-6 and TRBJ2-6; the D gene is possibly TRBD1 (6 bases). This CDR3 contains 20 residues. The germline CDR1 and CDR2 sequences are SGHDT and YYEEEE. Deletions cut 3 bases from V and 3 bases from J, with 25 bases between.

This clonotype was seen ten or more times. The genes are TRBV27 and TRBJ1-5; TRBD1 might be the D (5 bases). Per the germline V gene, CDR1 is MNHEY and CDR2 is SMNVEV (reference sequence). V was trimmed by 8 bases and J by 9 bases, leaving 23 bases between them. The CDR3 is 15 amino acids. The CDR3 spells CASAWEAGPGWPQHF. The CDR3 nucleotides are TGTGCCAGCGCTTGGGAAGCGGGGCCGGGGTGGCCCCAGCATTTT.

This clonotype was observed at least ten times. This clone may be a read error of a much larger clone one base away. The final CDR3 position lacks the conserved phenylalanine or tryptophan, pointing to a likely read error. Here the CDR3 reads CAWSVRGDSPLHL. The DNA for the CDR3 is TGTGCCTGGAGTGTAAGGGGTGATTCACCCCTCCACTTG. The chain combines TRBV30 with TRBJ1-6; a weak D match, TRBD1 (5 bases). V was shortened by 0 bases and J by 8 bases, with 8 bases between the two germline ends. The CDR3 covers 13 residues. Germline CDR1 reads GTSNPN; CDR2 reads SVGIG (reference sequence).

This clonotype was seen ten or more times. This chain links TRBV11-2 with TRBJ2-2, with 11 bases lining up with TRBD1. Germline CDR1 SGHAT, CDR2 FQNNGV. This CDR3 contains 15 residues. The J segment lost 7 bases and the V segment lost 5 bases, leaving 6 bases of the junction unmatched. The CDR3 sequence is CASSPGQGANGELFF. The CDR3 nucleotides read TGTGCCAGCAGCCCAGGACAGGGGGCGAACGGGGAGCTGTTTTTT.

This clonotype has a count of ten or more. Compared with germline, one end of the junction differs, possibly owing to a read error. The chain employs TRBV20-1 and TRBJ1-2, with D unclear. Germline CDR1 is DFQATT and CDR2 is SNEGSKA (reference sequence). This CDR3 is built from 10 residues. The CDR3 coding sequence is TGCAGTGCTAGTTTACCCGGGCCCCTCTTC. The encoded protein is CSASLPGPLF.

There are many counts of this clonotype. The CDR3, as DNA: TGCGCCAGCAGCTGGGGGACTAGCAGGGACAATGAGCAGTTCTTC. It codes for CASSWGTSRDNEQFF. The rearrangement links TRBV5-1 to TRBJ2-1, with 9 bases matching TRBD2. The CDR3 covers 15 residues. V shed 3 bases and J 5 bases; nucleotides not matched to a gene: 6. Looked up from germline, CDR1 is SGHRS and CDR2 is YFSETQ.

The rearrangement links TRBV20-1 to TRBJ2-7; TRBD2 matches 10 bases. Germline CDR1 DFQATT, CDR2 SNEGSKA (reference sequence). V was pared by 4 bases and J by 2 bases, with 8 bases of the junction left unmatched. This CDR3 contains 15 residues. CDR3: CSAIPGTSGAYEQYF. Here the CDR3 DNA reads TGCAGTGCTATCCCCGGTACTAGCGGGGCCTACGAGCAGTACTTC.

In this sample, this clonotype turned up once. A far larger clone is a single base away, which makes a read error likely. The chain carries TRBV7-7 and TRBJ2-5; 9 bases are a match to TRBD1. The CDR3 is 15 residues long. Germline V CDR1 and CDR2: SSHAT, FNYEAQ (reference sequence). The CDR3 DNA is TGTGCTAGCAGCCTTCTTGGGACAGGGCCCAATGAGCAGTACTTC. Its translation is CASSLLGTGPNEQYF.

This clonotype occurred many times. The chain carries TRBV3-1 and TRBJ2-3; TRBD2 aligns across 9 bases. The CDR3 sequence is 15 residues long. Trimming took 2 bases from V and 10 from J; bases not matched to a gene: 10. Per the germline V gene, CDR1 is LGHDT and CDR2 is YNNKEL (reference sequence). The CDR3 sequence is CASSQMREGRYAQYF. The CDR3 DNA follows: TGTGCCAGCAGCCAAATGCGGGAGGGCCGTTATGCGCAGTATTTT.

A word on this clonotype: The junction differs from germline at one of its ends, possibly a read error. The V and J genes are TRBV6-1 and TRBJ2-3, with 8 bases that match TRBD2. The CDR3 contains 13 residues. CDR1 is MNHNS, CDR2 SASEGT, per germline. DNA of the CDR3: TGTGCAAGTGCATTCGGGGGGGCAAATACGAAGTATTTT. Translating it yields CASAFGGANTKYF.

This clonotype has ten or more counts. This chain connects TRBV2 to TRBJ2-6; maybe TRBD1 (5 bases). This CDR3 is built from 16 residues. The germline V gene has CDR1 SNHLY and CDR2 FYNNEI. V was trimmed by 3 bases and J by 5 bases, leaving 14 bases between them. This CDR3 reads CASSDQRGRWANVLTF. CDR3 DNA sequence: TGTGCCAGCAGTGATCAAAGGGGCCGCTGGGCCAACGTCCTGACTTTC.

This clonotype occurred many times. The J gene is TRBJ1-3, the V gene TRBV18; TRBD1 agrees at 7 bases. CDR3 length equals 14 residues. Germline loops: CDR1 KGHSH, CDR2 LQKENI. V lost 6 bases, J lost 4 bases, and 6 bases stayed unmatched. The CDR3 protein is CASSKGAPGNTIYF. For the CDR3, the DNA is TGTGCCAGCTCTAAGGGGGCGCCGGGAAACACCATATATTTT.

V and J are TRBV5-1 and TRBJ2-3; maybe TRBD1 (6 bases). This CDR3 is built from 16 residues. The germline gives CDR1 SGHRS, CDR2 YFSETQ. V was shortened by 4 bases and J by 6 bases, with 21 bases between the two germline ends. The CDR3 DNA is TGCGCCAGCAGCCCGGCCCGTGACAGGTTAGGGGATACGCAGTATTTT. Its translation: CASSPARDRLGDTQYF.